This T cell receptor beta chain was observed in a study of shared clonotypes between healthy human individuals. Background on the study: Each donor contributed plates that comprised three CD4 naive, three CD4 memory, two CD8 naive and one CD8 memory.

The CDR3 is made up of 12 amino acids. Germline-derived CDR1 and CDR2 are MDHEN and SYDVKM. V was cut by 5 bases and J by 6 bases, with 11 bases left in between. Comment on this clone: The antigen is unknown.

Notes on the study in general: The low donor count limited represented genetic and exposure-history diversity.

Each replicate PCR on the sorted subsets used around 200 ng DNA (roughly 27,000 T cell genomes). TCRdb keeps only in-frame clones here, not all; method: immunoSEQ multiplex PCR. The sample holds about 79,000 clones, 60% to 65% seen once. Sequencing was performed on memory CD8+ T cells sorted from blood. Subset here: CD45RO+ cells pooled with CCR7-negative TemRA cells. The origin of this receptor is a man between 25 and 39 years old in good health. The gene calls are TRBV28 and TRBJ2-7; D is possibly TRBD2 (5 bases). The CDR3 reads CASSGIRGEQYF. The DNA for the CDR3 is TGTGCCAGCAGTGGCATCCGGGGCGAGCAGTACTTC.